This T cell receptor (beta chain) was recovered during a study of blood T cell repertoires in COVID-19. CDR1 is KGHDR and CDR2 is SFDVKD in the germline V gene. The V segment lost 1 base and the J segment 1 base; nucleotides outside the gene matches: 2. The CDR3 has 16 residues. Produced via immunoSEQ multiplex PCR; TCRdb's table is partial and in-frame only. This table holds some 300,000 clones, about 88% found once. This chain uses TRBV24-1 with TRBJ2-5; 10 bases are shared with TRBD1. This clonotype was obtained from a man between 65 and 79 years old with acute or convalescent COVID-19. Source material: peripheral blood. The CDR3 protein is CATSDFGQGGQETQYF. Here the CDR3 DNA reads TGTGCCACCAGTGATTTCGGACAGGGGGGCCAAGAGACCCAGTACTTC.